The 16 T cell receptor beta chains below come from one sample, sequenced in a study of somatic mutations in cytotoxic T cells in rheumatoid arthritis. TCRdb keeps only in-frame clones here, not all; method: immunoSEQ multiplex PCR. The data contain 10,000 to 12,000 clones, more than 75% of them singletons. The sequenced material came from CD8+ T cells sorted from blood. These receptors were obtained from an adult with rheumatoid arthritis.

This rearrangement joins TRBV7-2 to TRBJ2-7; D might be TRBD1 or TRBD2, each matching 5 bases. The CDR3 loop spans 13 amino acids. Germline values: CDR1 SGHTA, CDR2 FQGNSA. V dropped 1 base and J dropped 5 bases, with 9 bases sitting between them. The CDR3 nucleotides are TGTGCCAGCAGCTTAGGGGGGAGCAACGAGCAGTACTTC. It translates to CASSLGGSNEQYF.

The chain joins TRBV7-9 to TRBJ1-2; TRBD1 might be the D (6 bases). The germline V gene encodes CDR1 SEHNR and CDR2 FQNEAQ (reference sequence). V was shortened by 1 base and J by 6 bases, with 15 bases between the two germline ends. The CDR3 runs to 15 residues. CDR3 region: CASSLGTGGLDGYTF. CDR3 DNA: TGTGCCAGCAGCTTAGGGACGGGGGGCCTGGATGGCTACACCTTC.

The chain carries TRBV28 and TRBJ1-4, with D unresolved. The CDR3 covers 13 residues. Germline V gene data show CDR1 as MDHEN and CDR2 as SYDVKM. Between the trimmed V and J ends, which lost 3 bases and 8 bases, there was a span of 10 bases. CDR3: CASSFWGEEKLFF. In DNA form, the CDR3 reads TGTGCCAGCAGTTTTTGGGGAGAGGAAAAACTGTTTTTT.

This clone showed up just a few times. J is TRBJ2-7 and V is TRBV15; 8 nucleotides line up with TRBD2. The CDR3 runs 15 residues. V was clipped by 0 bases and J by 7 bases; unmatched bases: 8. The germline V gene has CDR1 LNHNV and CDR2 YYDKDF (reference sequence). CDR3 sequence: CATSRDEGLGGEQYF. CDR3 sequence (DNA): TGTGCCACCAGCAGAGATGAGGGACTAGGGGGAGAGCAGTACTTC.

This clone is a singleton in its sample. The chain joins TRBV9 to TRBJ1-5; D unclear. The V gene lost 0 bases and the J gene lost 7 bases, with 14 bases spanning the gap. Germline-derived CDR1 and CDR2 are SGDLS and YYNGEE. This CDR3 is 15 amino acids long. CDR3 region: CASSVGPMGGQPQHF. The CDR3 coding sequence is TGTGCCAGCAGCGTAGGCCCCATGGGTGGGCAGCCCCAGCATTTT.

This chain connects TRBV27 to TRBJ1-2; the D gene is possibly TRBD1 (5 bases). Germline assignment: CDR1 MNHEY and CDR2 SMNVEV (reference sequence). The CDR3 has 15 residues. V was clipped by 2 bases and J by 2 bases, with 12 bases between them. This CDR3 reads CASSLVGRGNYGYTF. The CDR3 nucleotides are TGTGCCAGCAGTTTAGTGGGCCGGGGGAACTATGGCTACACCTTC.

The V call is TRBV7-3, the J call TRBJ2-1; TRBD2 matches at 9 bases. CDR3 size: 13 residues. V shed 4 bases, J shed 9 bases, and the junction held 4 bases outside the gene matches. CDR1 and CDR2 from the germline V gene are SGHTA and FQGTGA. The CDR3 protein is CASSSAGGTEQFF. CDR3 in DNA: TGTGCCAGCAGCTCAGCGGGGGGCACTGAGCAGTTCTTC.

This clone was seen a single time. The gene calls are TRBV11-2 and TRBJ2-1, with unresolved D. There are 14 residues in the CDR3. CDR1 is SGHAT, CDR2 FQNNGV, per germline. V lost 0 bases, J lost 8 bases, and 11 bases lay in between. The chain's CDR3 is CASSLDFGWHEQFF. CDR3 coding DNA: TGTGCCAGCAGCTTAGATTTTGGGTGGCATGAGCAGTTCTTC. The full variable domain, with the rest looked up from reference TRBV11-2 and TRBJ2-1, is EAGVAQSPRYKIIEKRQSVAFWCNPISGHATLYWYQQILGQGPKLLIQFQNNGVVDDSQLPKDRFSAERLKGVDSTLKIQPAKLEDSAVYLCASSLDFGWHEQFFGPGTRLTVL.

This clone was observed a single time. The rearrangement links TRBV6-5 to TRBJ2-2; TRBD1 agrees at 7 bases. Germline CDR1 MNHEY, CDR2 SVGAGI. The CDR3 runs 14 residues. J lost 7 bases, V lost 3 bases, and 5 bases had no gene match. The CDR3 DNA follows: TGTGCCAGCAGTTATGGGCAGGGGGTCGGGGAGCTGTTTTTT. Its translation: CASSYGQGVGELFF.

The CDR3, as DNA: TGTGCCTCCTCGTCGGGGGGGGTCGATACGCAGTATTTT. Translated: CASSSGGVDTQYF. The chain links TRBV9 to TRBJ2-3, with 8 bases identical to TRBD2. The CDR3 has 13 residues. Losses at the gene ends were 10 bases for V and 6 bases for J; bases not matched to a gene: 10. Germline V gives CDR1 SGDLS, CDR2 YYNGEE.

Worth noting for this clone: Other DNA sequences within the sample encode an identical CDR3. This chain joins TRBV27 and TRBJ1-6, with D possibly TRBD1 on 5 matching bases. Germline V gene sequence: CDR1 MNHEY, CDR2 SMNVEV (reference sequence). Trimming took 2 bases from V and 6 from J, leaving 5 bases between them. This CDR3 region has 13 residues. CDR3 amino acids: CASSLQGNSPLHF. CDR3 nucleotide sequence: TGTGCCAGCAGTTTACAGGGTAATTCACCCCTCCACTTT.

The chain links TRBV13 to TRBJ2-7, with D perhaps matching TRBD2 (6 bases). This CDR3 spans 15 amino acids. The germline V gene has CDR1 PRHDT and CDR2 FYEKMQ (reference sequence). Trimming stripped 1 base from V and 4 bases from J, with 14 bases between. The CDR3 here is CASSLAGVGGYEQYF. The CDR3 region has the DNA TGTGCCAGCAGCTTAGCGGGGGTGGGGGGTTACGAGCAGTACTTC.

The CDR3 protein is CASSEGTGSSYEQYF. The CDR3 nucleotides are TGTGCCAGCAGTGAAGGCACGGGGAGCTCCTACGAGCAGTACTTC. The chain recombines TRBV6-1 with TRBJ2-7; TRBD2 is a possible D gene (5 bases). The V gene lost 1 base and the J gene lost 0 bases, with 10 bases spanning the gap. The CDR3 spans 15 residues. Germline V gene sequence: CDR1 MNHNS, CDR2 SASEGT.

This clone has only one observation. The chain combines TRBV11-1 with TRBJ2-7, with TRBD1 identical over 8 bases. Germline V gene lookup returns CDR1 SGHAT and CDR2 FQDESV (reference sequence). Trimming took 3 bases from V and 1 from J; bases not matched to a gene: 5. This CDR3 is 15 amino acids long. CDR3 protein: CASSLDRVGSYEQYF. The CDR3, as DNA: TGTGCCAGCAGCTTGGACAGGGTCGGGTCCTACGAGCAGTACTTC.

The gene calls are TRBV14 and TRBJ2-5; 8 bases fit TRBD1. The CDR3 sequence is 14 residues long. From germline, CDR1 is SGHDN and CDR2 FVKESK. V lost 4 bases and J lost 5; bases outside the gene matches: 6. The CDR3 DNA follows: TGTGCCAGCAGCCCGGACAGGGTACGCGAGACCCAGTACTTC. It translates to CASSPDRVRETQYF. Combining the CDR3 with reference TRBV14 and TRBJ2-5 gives the whole variable domain EAGVTQFPSHSVIEKGQTVTLRCDPISGHDNLYWYRRVMGKEIKFLLHFVKESKQDESGMPNNRFLAERTGGTYSTLKVQPAELEDSGVYFCASSPDRVRETQYFGPGTRLLVL.

The chain links TRBV6-5 to TRBJ1-1; D not certain. CDR1 and CDR2 (germline): MNHEY, SVGAGI. The CDR3 loop spans 14 amino acids. V gave up 0 bases and J gave up 1 base, with 6 bases separating them. The CDR3 DNA follows: TGTGCCAGCAGTTACTCGGGCAAGAACACTGAAGCTTTCTTT. It yields the protein CASSYSGKNTEAFF.